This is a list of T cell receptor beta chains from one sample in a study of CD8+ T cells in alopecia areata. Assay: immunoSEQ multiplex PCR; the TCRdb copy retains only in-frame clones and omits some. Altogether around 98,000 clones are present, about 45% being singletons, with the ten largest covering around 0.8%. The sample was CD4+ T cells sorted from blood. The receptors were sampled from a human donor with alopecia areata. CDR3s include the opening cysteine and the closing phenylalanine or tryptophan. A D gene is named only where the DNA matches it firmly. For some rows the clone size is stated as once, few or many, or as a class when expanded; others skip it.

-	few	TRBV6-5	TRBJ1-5	CASSPAAVGNQPQHF	TGTGCCAGCTCGCCGGCCGCCGTGGGCAATCAGCCCCAGCATTTT
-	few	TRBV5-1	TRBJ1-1	CASSLGGRNTEAFF	TGCGCCAGCAGCTTGGGGGGTCGGAACACTGAAGCTTTCTTT
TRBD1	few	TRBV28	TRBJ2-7	CASSFRTGVKQYF	TGTGCCAGCAGTTTCAGAACAGGGGTGAAGCAGTACTTC
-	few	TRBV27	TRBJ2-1	CAIRGSSGEQFF	TGTGCCATCCGGGGCAGTTCGGGAGAGCAGTTCTTC
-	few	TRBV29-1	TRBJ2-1	CSAVLLGYNEQFF	TGCAGCGCCGTACTCTTGGGCTACAATGAGCAGTTCTTC
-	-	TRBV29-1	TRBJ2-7	CSVEAGRRVYEQYF	TGCAGCGTTGAAGCAGGCAGGCGGGTCTACGAGCAGTACTTC
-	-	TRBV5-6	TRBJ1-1	CASSLVTVYTEAFF	TGTGCCAGCAGCTTGGTTACAGTGTACACTGAAGCTTTCTTT
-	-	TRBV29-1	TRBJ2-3	CSVGGLSTDTQYF	TGCAGCGTTGGGGGCCTTAGCACAGATACGCAGTATTTT
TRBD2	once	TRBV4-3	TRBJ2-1	CASSQDGRGLAGSEQFF	TGCGCCAGCAGCCAAGATGGTAGGGGACTAGCGGGAAGTGAGCAGTTCTTC
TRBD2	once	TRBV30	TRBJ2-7	CAWSGLAGGYEQYF	TGTGCCTGGTCGGGACTAGCGGGGGGCTACGAGCAGTACTTC
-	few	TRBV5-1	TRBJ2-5	CASSLDRQIQETQYF	TGCGCCAGCAGCTTGGATCGTCAAATCCAAGAGACCCAGTACTTC
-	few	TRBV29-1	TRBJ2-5	CSAITYQETQYF	TGCAGCGCCATCACGTACCAAGAGACCCAGTACTTC
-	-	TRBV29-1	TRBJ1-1	CSVRGLMNTEAFF	TGCAGCGTTAGGGGCCTAATGAACACTGAAGCTTTCTTT
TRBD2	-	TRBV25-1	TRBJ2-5	CATLSSGGETQYF	TGTGCCACCTTGAGTAGCGGGGGAGAGACCCAGTACTTC
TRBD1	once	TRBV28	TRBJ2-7	CASEGQAFEQYF	TGTGCCAGCGAAGGACAGGCGTTCGAGCAGTACTTC
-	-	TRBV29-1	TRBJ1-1	CSVVPGPNTEAFF	TGCAGCGTTGTTCCAGGTCCTAACACTGAAGCTTTCTTT
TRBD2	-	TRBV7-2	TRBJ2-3	CASSARIAGTDTQYF	TGTGCCAGCAGCGCGAGGATAGCGGGGACAGATACGCAGTATTTT
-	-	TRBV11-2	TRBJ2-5	CASSLASPGGSQETQYF	TGTGCCAGCAGCTTAGCTTCCCCTGGGGGGAGCCAGGAGACCCAGTACTTC
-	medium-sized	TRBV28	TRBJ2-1	CASSTPRQVGGFF	TGTGCCAGCAGTACACCTCGACAGGTTGGGGGGTTCTTC
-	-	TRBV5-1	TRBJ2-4	CASSLSGSDKNIQYF	TGCGCCAGCAGCTTATCAGGGTCGGACAAAAACATTCAGTACTTC